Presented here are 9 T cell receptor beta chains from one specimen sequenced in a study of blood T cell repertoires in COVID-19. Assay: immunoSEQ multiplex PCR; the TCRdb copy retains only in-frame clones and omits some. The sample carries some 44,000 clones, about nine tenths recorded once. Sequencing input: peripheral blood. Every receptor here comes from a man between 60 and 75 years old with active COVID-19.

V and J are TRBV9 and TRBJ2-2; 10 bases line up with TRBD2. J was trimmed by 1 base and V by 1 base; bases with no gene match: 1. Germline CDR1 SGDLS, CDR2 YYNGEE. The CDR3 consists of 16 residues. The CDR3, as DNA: TGTGCCAGCAGCGTATTAGCGGGGGGGAACACCGGGGAGCTGTTTTTT. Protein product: CASSVLAGGNTGELFF.

DNA for the CDR3: TGTGCCAGCAGATTACAGGGGCTCGGGGCAGATACGCAGTATTTT. Amino acids: CASRLQGLGADTQYF. The V and J genes are TRBV28 and TRBJ2-3; TRBD1 matches 7 bases. Trimming at V came to 6 bases and at J to 4 bases, leaving 10 bases not matched to a gene. Germline V CDR1 and CDR2: MDHEN, SYDVKM. The CDR3 consists of 15 residues.

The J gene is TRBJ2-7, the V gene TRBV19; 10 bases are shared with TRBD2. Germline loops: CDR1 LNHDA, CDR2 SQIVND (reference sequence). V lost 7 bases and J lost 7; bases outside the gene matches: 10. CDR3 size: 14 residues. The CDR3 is CASNGAGGPGEQYF. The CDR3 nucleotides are TGTGCCAGTAACGGAGCGGGGGGGCCGGGGGAGCAGTACTTC. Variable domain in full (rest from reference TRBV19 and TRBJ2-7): DGGITQSPKYLFRKEGQNVTLSCEQNLNHDAMYWYRQDPGQGLRLIYYSQIVNDFQKGDIAEGYSVSREKKESFPLTVTSAQKNPTAFYLCASNGAGGPGEQYFGPGTRLTVT.

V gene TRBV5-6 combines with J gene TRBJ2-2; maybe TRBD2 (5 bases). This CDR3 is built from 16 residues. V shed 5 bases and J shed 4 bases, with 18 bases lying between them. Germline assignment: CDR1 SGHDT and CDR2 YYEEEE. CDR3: CASSAGGPLGTGELFF. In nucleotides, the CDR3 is TGTGCCAGCAGTGCTGGCGGGCCGCTTGGCACCGGGGAGCTGTTTTTT.

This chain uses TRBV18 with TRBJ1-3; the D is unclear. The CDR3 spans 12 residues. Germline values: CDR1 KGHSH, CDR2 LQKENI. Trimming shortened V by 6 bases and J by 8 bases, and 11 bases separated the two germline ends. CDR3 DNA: TGTGCCAGCTCCCGATCAACGGACACCATATATTTT. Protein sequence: CASSRSTDTIYF.

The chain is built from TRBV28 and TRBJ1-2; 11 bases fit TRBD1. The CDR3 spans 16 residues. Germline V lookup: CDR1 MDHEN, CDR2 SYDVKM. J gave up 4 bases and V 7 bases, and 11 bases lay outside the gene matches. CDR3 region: CASTLADRGLGYGYTF. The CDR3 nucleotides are TGTGCCAGCACCCTAGCGGACAGGGGGCTAGGCTATGGCTACACCTTC.

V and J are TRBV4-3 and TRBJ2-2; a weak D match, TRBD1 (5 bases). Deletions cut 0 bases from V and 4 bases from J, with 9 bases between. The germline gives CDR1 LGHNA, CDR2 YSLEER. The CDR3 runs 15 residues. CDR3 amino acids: CASSQDRVRTGELFF. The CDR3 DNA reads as TGCGCCAGCAGCCAAGACAGGGTCCGCACCGGGGAGCTGTTTTTT.

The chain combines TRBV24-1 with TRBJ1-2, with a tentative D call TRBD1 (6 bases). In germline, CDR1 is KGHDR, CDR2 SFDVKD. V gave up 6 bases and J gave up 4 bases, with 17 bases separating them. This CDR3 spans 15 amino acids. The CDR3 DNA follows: TGTGCCACCAGTCCCTCTCGGAACAGGGCCTATGGCTACACCTTC. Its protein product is CATSPSRNRAYGYTF.

The CDR3 bases are TGTGCCAGCAGCATCGGACTAGGGGCAGAGTACGAGCAGTACTTC. Translation: CASSIGLGAEYEQYF. V usage is TRBV5-6 and J usage is TRBJ2-7; 7 nucleotides line up with TRBD2. The J segment lost 4 bases and the V segment lost 4 bases, leaving 11 bases of the junction unmatched. In germline, CDR1 is SGHDT, CDR2 YYEEEE. CDR3 length: 15 amino acids.